This section outlines one TCR beta chain sequence together with its context. Its antigen remains unknown. This entry is derived from a study of cytomegalovirus exposure and HLA in healthy donors. Broader study findings: It was only CMV serostatus that was available as immune exposure information. Trimming of TCR beta V- and J-genes showed a link, identified in a later analysis, to a missense DCLRE1C variant. Other equally common chains were less clonally expanded than HLA-associated TCR beta chains, a later analysis showed.

Primers included in the PCR were 60 Vbeta and 13 Jbeta primers. Profiled with immunoSEQ multiplex PCR; TCRdb holds only in-frame clones, not every one. The sample gives over 65,000 clones, under 80% of which show up once; about an eighth is in the top ten. The CDR3 runs to 15 residues. The rearrangement links TRBV1 to TRBJ2-5; the table calls TRBD2, which could not be checked here. TRBV1 is classified as a pseudogene. Sequenced material: PBMCs. This sequence was found in a human donor in good health. The CDR3 nucleotides read TGCACCAGCAGCCAAGACAGGTTGGGGAGAGAGACCCAGTACTTC. This translates into CTSSQDRLGRETQYF.